Listed below are T cell receptor beta chains from one sample, sequenced in a study of OX40 agonist ivuxolimab in advanced cancers. Data came from immunoSEQ multiplex PCR; TCRdb stores just in-frame clones and leaves some out. The data contain 45,000 to 55,000 clones, approximately 88% of them seen just once; the ten biggest clones take up roughly 3.3%. Source: CD4+ or CD8+ T cells sorted from blood, taken in a trial of the OX40 agonist ivuxolimab. These receptors came from an adult with an advanced solid tumor such as melanoma, head and neck, liver or kidney cancer. The conserved cysteine and the conserved F or W are not part of the CDR3 here.

ASSLYATNEKLF | TRBJ1-4 | TRBV5-5
ASSLRDRAEEKLF | TRBJ1-4 | TRBV28
ASSYTGGSGETQY | TRBJ2-5 | TRBV6-5
ASSTNAGDQPQH | TRBJ1-5 | TRBV6-6
ASSTGTGGSYEQY | TRBJ2-7 | TRBV9
ASSLDRGRAEKLF | TRBJ1-4 | TRBV5-4
ASETSGRPLSYEQY | TRBJ2-7 | TRBV27
ASSPGTAVYGYT | TRBJ1-2 | TRBV18
ASSESIGQPHSNTGELF | TRBJ2-2 | TRBV10-1
ASSMAGQQPQH | TRBJ1-5 | TRBV19
ASSLAVWADIQY | TRBJ2-4 | TRBV7-2